The next 13 T cell receptor beta chains were all read from a single sample in a study of beta chain features in type 1 diabetes. Investigators reverse transcribed all isolated RNA, so they sequenced expressed TCRB transcripts. Generated by immunoSEQ multiplex PCR, the TCRdb table keeps only in-frame clones and is missing some. The sample has hundreds of thousands of clones, around 16% seen once. The sequenced sample consisted of naive CD4+ T cells from blood. All receptors derive from a man between 18 and 29 years old in good health.

This rearrangement joins TRBV4-2 to TRBJ2-3, with TRBD2 identical over 9 bases. The V gene's germline CDR1 is LGHNA and CDR2 YNFKEQ. The CDR3 totals 18 residues. With 0 bases clipped from V and 7 bases from J, the junction kept 14 bases outside the gene matches. The CDR3 protein is CASSQDSVRRGGVNTQYF. The CDR3 DNA reads as TGTGCCAGCAGCCAAGATTCAGTTCGGCGGGGGGGCGTTAATACGCAGTATTTT.

J is TRBJ2-7 and V is TRBV5-1, with D perhaps TRBD1 (5 bases). CDR3 length: 13 residues. CDR1 and CDR2 (germline): SGHRS, YFSETQ. Trimming removed 7 bases from V and 2 bases from J, with 13 bases in between. In DNA, the CDR3 is TGCGCCAGCTCCAGGGAAGGTCCCTACGAGCAGTACTTC. Its translation is CASSREGPYEQYF.

This clone came up a few times. CDR3 DNA: TGTGCCAGCATTTTGACAGGGGGAATCACTGAAGCTTTCTTT. It specifies CASILTGGITEAFF. This chain connects TRBV2 to TRBJ1-1, with TRBD1 matching over 9 bases. Germline V gene data show CDR1 as SNHLY and CDR2 as FYNNEI. V dropped 7 bases and J dropped 4; count of bases not matched to a gene: 7. The CDR3 length is 14 residues. The whole variable domain, filled in from reference TRBV2 and TRBJ1-1, reads EPEVTQTPSHQVTQMGQEVILRCVPISNHLYFYWYRQILGQKVEFLVSFYNNEISEKSEIFDDQFSVERPDGSNFTLKIRSTKLEDSAMYFCASILTGGITEAFFGQGTRLTVV.

The rearrangement links TRBV6-5 to TRBJ2-1; a possible D gene is TRBD1 (6 bases). Germline V gene lookup returns CDR1 MNHEY and CDR2 SVGAGI. This CDR3 is built from 13 residues. Trimming took off 6 bases at V and 3 bases at J, with 9 bases between the two ends. For the CDR3, the DNA is TGTGCCAGCAGGTACAGGGACTACAATGAGCAGTTCTTC. Amino acid sequence: CASRYRDYNEQFF.

As DNA, the CDR3 is TGTGCCAGCAGCTTAGTCGGGATTGAGTACACTGAAGCTTTCTTT. Encoded protein: CASSLVGIEYTEAFF. This sequence joins TRBV7-2 and TRBJ1-1; D is unclear. The CDR3 sequence is 15 residues long. Germline CDR1 reads SGHTA; CDR2 reads FQGNSA. V gave up 1 base and J gave up 3 bases, with 12 bases separating them.

This clone was picked up a small number of times. The rearrangement joins TRBV27 to TRBJ1-3, with TRBD1 matching 9 bases. The V segment lost 5 bases and the J segment 4 bases; nucleotides outside the gene matches: 9. The CDR3 is 16 amino acids. Germline values: CDR1 MNHEY, CDR2 SMNVEV (reference sequence). CDR3 DNA: TGTGCCAGCAGTGGACAGGGGAAGAGTTCAGGAAACACCATATATTTT. Amino acids: CASSGQGKSSGNTIYF.

Comment on this clone: Within the sample, other DNA sequences also encode this same CDR3. The J gene is TRBJ1-2, the V gene TRBV28, with D uncertain. The germline V gene encodes CDR1 MDHEN and CDR2 SYDVKM. This CDR3 contains 13 residues. Trimming stripped 2 bases from V and 2 bases from J, with 6 bases between. CDR3 in DNA: TGTGCCAGCAGTTTAGGTGGGAACTATGGCTACACCTTC. Translating gives CASSLGGNYGYTF.

The chain carries TRBV2 and TRBJ2-5; no clear D. V was pared by 6 bases and J by 7 bases, with 15 bases between. This CDR3 is built from 13 residues. Germline values: CDR1 SNHLY, CDR2 FYNNEI. The CDR3 coding sequence is TGTGCCAGCAGGTCAAGGGTACTCGCGACCCAGTACTTC. Translating it yields CASRSRVLATQYF.

The chain uses TRBV30 and TRBJ1-3; D remains ambiguous. From germline, CDR1 is GTSNPN and CDR2 SVGIG (reference sequence). The CDR3 loop spans 12 amino acids. Trimming cost V 4 bases and J 3 bases, with 7 bases left between them. CDR3 loop: CAWNGGGNTIYF. The CDR3, as DNA: TGTGCCTGGAACGGCGGTGGAAACACCATATATTTT.

This chain connects TRBV18 to TRBJ1-5, with D perhaps TRBD1 (5 bases). V was clipped by 4 bases and J by 0 bases, with 10 bases between them. In germline, CDR1 is KGHSH, CDR2 LQKENI. CDR3 length: 15 residues. The CDR3 nucleotides read TGTGCCAGCTCACAGGGGACTCATAGCAATCAGCCCCAGCATTTT. This gives the protein CASSQGTHSNQPQHF.

This chain's CDR3 is CASSESVPDTQYF. In nucleotides, the CDR3 is TGTGCCAGCAGTGAATCGGTTCCAGATACGCAGTATTTT. The V call is TRBV25-1, the J call TRBJ2-3; D call uncertain. The germline CDR1 and CDR2 sequences are MGHDK and SYGVNS. The CDR3 spans 13 residues. The germline V and J ends were trimmed by 1 base and 4 bases, with 6 bases remaining between them.

Only a few counts were recorded for this clone. The genes are TRBV7-2 and TRBJ1-3; 9 nucleotides line up with TRBD1. The length of the CDR3 is 15 residues. V gave up 5 bases and J gave up 2 bases; unmatched junction bases: 4. Germline CDR1 is SGHTA and CDR2 is FQGNSA. The CDR3: CASSPWTGAGNTIYF. The DNA for the CDR3 is TGTGCCAGCAGCCCGTGGACAGGGGCTGGAAACACCATATATTTT. Full variable domain (rest looked up from reference TRBV7-2 and TRBJ1-3): GAGVSQSPSNKVTEKGKDVELRCDPISGHTALYWYRQSLGQGLEFLIYFQGNSAPDKSGLPSDRFSAERTGGSVSTLTIQRTQQEDSAVYLCASSPWTGAGNTIYFGEGSWLTVV.

This clone was counted only a few times. The chain couples TRBV4-1 to TRBJ2-1; unclear D gene. V lost 1 base, J lost 5 bases, and 15 bases lay in between. CDR1 MGHRA and CDR2 YSYEKL come from the germline V gene. The CDR3 has 16 amino acids. CDR3 in amino acids: CASSQVRAPGHNEQFF. The DNA of the CDR3 is TGCGCCAGCAGCCAAGTAAGGGCCCCCGGTCACAATGAGCAGTTCTTC.